This T cell receptor (beta chain) is from a study of blood T cells in healthy people across ages. The germline V gene encodes CDR1 SGHVS and CDR2 FNYEAQ. V was cut by 1 base and J by 1 base, with 11 bases left in between. The CDR3 has 15 residues. Primers used in a second PCR of roughly 7 to 11 cycles were a sample-barcoded 5' primer and a J-beta primer mix. TCRdb re-called the 5' RACE reads with MiXCR, one entry per CDR3 protein. Here the sample spans about a million distinct CDR3 sequences, 35% to 45% being singletons. This clonotype was seen more than once but under ten times. This receptor was identified in a man aged 18 to 29 in good health. The chain combines TRBV7-6 with TRBJ2-7; D unclear. The sequenced material came from blood. CDR3 nucleotides: TGTGCCAGCAGCTTAGAGGCAGGCCTTTCCTACGAGCAGTACTTC. Protein: CASSLEAGLSYEQYF.